What follows are 26 T cell receptor beta chains derived from one specimen sequenced in a study of technical replicates of blood from a few donors. TCRdb's table, derived via immunoSEQ multiplex PCR, lists solely in-frame clones and lacks some. Of 80,000 to 95,000 clones in the sample, 95% to 97% were seen once. Sequencing used T cells isolated from PBMCs. The receptor set was obtained from a human donor in good health.

The rearrangement links TRBV30 to TRBJ1-1; tentative D call: TRBD1 (6 bases). The CDR3 covers 17 residues. V dropped 0 bases and J dropped 6 bases, with 23 bases sitting between them. Per the germline V gene, CDR1 is GTSNPN and CDR2 is SVGIG (reference sequence). Here the CDR3 DNA reads TGTGCCTGGAGTGTACTAATCATTTCCGGGACACGTTCTGAAGCTTTCTTT. Translation gives CAWSVLIISGTRSEAFF. Combining the CDR3 with reference TRBV30 and TRBJ1-1 gives the whole variable domain SQTIHQWPATLVQPVGSPLSLECTVEGTSNPNLYWYRQAAGRGLQLLFYSVGIGQISSEVPQNLSASRPQDRQFILSSKKLLLSDSGFYLCAWSVLIISGTRSEAFFGQGTRLTVV.

The rearrangement links TRBV9 to TRBJ2-5, with 7 bases lining up with TRBD2. The V gene's germline CDR1 is SGDLS and CDR2 YYNGEE. The V segment lost 0 bases and the J segment 5 bases; nucleotides outside the gene matches: 10. The CDR3 contains 16 residues. For the CDR3, the DNA is TGTGCCAGCAGCGTAGGACCCAACGGGAGGAAGGAGACCCAGTACTTC. It encodes CASSVGPNGRKETQYF. The whole variable domain, filled in from reference TRBV9 and TRBJ2-5, reads DSGVTQTPKHLITATGQRVTLRCSPRSGDLSVYWYQQSLDQGLQFLIQYYNGEERAKGNILERFSAQQFPDLHSELNLSSLELGDSALYFCASSVGPNGRKETQYFGPGTRLLVL.

The chain employs TRBV5-4 and TRBJ2-7; D is uncertain. Per the germline V gene, CDR1 is SGHNT and CDR2 is YYREEE (reference sequence). The CDR3 runs 14 residues. Trimming shortened V by 0 bases and J by 3 bases, and 10 bases separated the two germline ends. The CDR3 here is CASSLVGSDYEQYF. The CDR3, as DNA: TGTGCCAGCAGCTTGGTCGGCAGCGACTACGAGCAGTACTTC.

V usage is TRBV11-3 and J usage is TRBJ1-1; 8 bases match TRBD1. After removal of 3 bases from V and 7 bases from J, the junction contained 4 bases not matched to a gene. CDR3 length equals 13 residues. The germline V gene has CDR1 SGHNT and CDR2 YENEEA. CDR3 region: CASSLGQDDEAFF. Here the CDR3 DNA reads TGTGCCAGCAGCTTGGGACAGGACGATGAAGCTTTCTTT.

V gene TRBV29-1 combines with J gene TRBJ1-1; tentatively, D is TRBD1 (6 bases). Trimming removed 6 bases at V and 5 bases at J, with 10 bases between. Germline V lookup: CDR1 SQVTM, CDR2 ANQGSEA. The CDR3 has 11 amino acids. The CDR3 here is CSVTGRTEAFF. In DNA form, the CDR3 reads TGCAGCGTAACAGGGCGGACTGAAGCTTTCTTT.

CDR3 residues: CASSFGGGTEAFF. DNA of the CDR3: TGTGCCAGCAGTTTTGGGGGGGGGACTGAAGCTTTCTTT. The J gene is TRBJ1-1, the V gene TRBV28; D is perhaps TRBD1 (5 bases). There are 13 residues in the CDR3. Germline-derived CDR1 and CDR2 are MDHEN and SYDVKM. With 3 bases removed from V and 5 bases from J, the gap between germline ends came to 10 bases.

The chain carries TRBV29-1 and TRBJ2-1; D perhaps matches TRBD1 (6 bases). Trimming left V 6 bases short and J 2 bases short, with 20 bases between. CDR3 size: 16 residues. Germline V lookup: CDR1 SQVTM, CDR2 ANQGSEA. The CDR3 nucleotides read TGCAGCGTCGACCCGACGGGGCAGGGGCCCTACAATGAGCAGTTCTTC. Translating it yields CSVDPTGQGPYNEQFF.

The chain combines TRBV19 with TRBJ2-5; 8 bases map to TRBD2. CDR1 and CDR2 from the germline V gene are LNHDA and SQIVND (reference sequence). This CDR3 is 15 amino acids long. The junction had 7 bases not matched to a gene; V was cut back by 3 bases and J by 4 bases. The CDR3 bases are TGTGCCAGTAGTATTCATTCCGGGGGGGGAGAGACCCAGTACTTC. It translates to CASSIHSGGGETQYF.

The chain carries TRBV12-5 and TRBJ1-1; D perhaps matches TRBD1 (5 bases). V was pared by 2 bases and J by 5 bases, with 12 bases between. The CDR3 covers 14 residues. Germline lookup yields CDR1 LGHNT and CDR2 FRNRAP. In nucleotides, the CDR3 is TGTGCTAGTGGTTTGAATGGGGGAGGGACTGAAGCTTTCTTT. Protein sequence: CASGLNGGGTEAFF.

The genes are TRBV7-8 and TRBJ2-7, with D perhaps TRBD2 (6 bases). The V gene lost 3 bases and the J gene lost 2 bases, with 11 bases spanning the gap. The CDR3 runs 14 residues. Germline loops: CDR1 SGHVS, CDR2 FQNEAQ. CDR3 DNA: TGTGCCAGCAGCTTCACGGAGGGGCCCTACGAGCAGTACTTC. This encodes CASSFTEGPYEQYF.

The chain joins TRBV27 to TRBJ2-1, with TRBD2 matching over 9 bases. This CDR3 has 15 amino acids. Germline CDR1 and CDR2: MNHEY and SMNVEV (reference sequence). V was pared by 8 bases and J by 0 bases, with 5 bases of the junction left unmatched. In DNA, the CDR3 is TGTGCCAGCGGACTAGCGTGGAGCTCCTACAATGAGCAGTTCTTC. Encoded protein: CASGLAWSSYNEQFF.

The chain employs TRBV7-2 and TRBJ1-5, with a weak D call TRBD1 (5 bases). Germline loops: CDR1 SGHTA, CDR2 FQGNSA. The length of the CDR3 is 16 residues. V shed 1 base and J shed 1 base, with 11 bases lying between them. The CDR3 here is CASSLVGSGSNQPQHF. DNA of the CDR3: TGTGCCAGCAGCTTAGTAGGGTCAGGGAGCAATCAGCCCCAGCATTTT. Combining the CDR3 with reference TRBV7-2 and TRBJ1-5 gives the whole variable domain GAGVSQSPSNKVTEKGKDVELRCDPISGHTALYWYRQSLGQGLEFLIYFQGNSAPDKSGLPSDRFSAERTGGSVSTLTIQRTQQEDSAVYLCASSLVGSGSNQPQHFGDGTRLSIL.

The rearrangement joins TRBV7-9 to TRBJ1-5, with D tentatively TRBD1 (5 bases). The CDR3 covers 12 residues. Germline CDR1 reads SEHNR; CDR2 reads FQNEAQ (reference sequence). Trimming left V 1 base short and J 9 bases short, with 7 bases between. CDR3 in amino acids: CASSLGTGPQHF. In nucleotides, the CDR3 is TGTGCCAGCAGCTTAGGTACAGGGCCCCAGCATTTT.

The chain couples TRBV5-4 to TRBJ2-1; TRBD2 matches 12 bases. This CDR3 has 17 residues. CDR1 is SGHNT and CDR2 is YYREEE in the germline V gene (reference sequence). Losses at the gene ends were 4 bases for V and 5 bases for J; bases not matched to a gene: 10. CDR3 amino acids: CASSQVGLAGSNNEQFF. DNA for the CDR3: TGTGCCAGCAGCCAGGTTGGACTAGCGGGAAGTAACAATGAGCAGTTCTTC.

This chain uses TRBV7-9 with TRBJ2-7, with a tentative D call TRBD1 (6 bases). CDR1 SEHNR and CDR2 FQNEAQ come from the germline V gene (reference sequence). The CDR3 length is 13 residues. The V and J ends lost 0 bases and 6 bases respectively, with 9 bases between them. CDR3 amino acids: CASSLAGALEQYF. DNA for the CDR3: TGTGCCAGCAGCTTAGCGGGGGCTCTCGAGCAGTACTTC.

The chain combines TRBV6-5 with TRBJ2-1; the D is unclear. The V gene's germline CDR1 is MNHEY and CDR2 SVGAGI. V was cut by 0 bases and J by 5 bases, with 8 bases left in between. CDR3 length: 14 amino acids. CDR3: CASSYSGPHNEQFF. The CDR3 region has the DNA TGTGCCAGCAGTTACTCTGGGCCGCACAATGAGCAGTTCTTC.

The rearrangement uses TRBV5-5 and TRBJ1-5, with no clear D. Germline V CDR1 and CDR2: SGHKS, YYEKEE (reference sequence). The CDR3 has 14 amino acids. V dropped 2 bases and J dropped 5 bases, with 11 bases sitting between them. The CDR3: CASSFGVSDQPQHF. The CDR3 DNA follows: TGTGCCAGCAGCTTCGGGGTGTCGGATCAGCCCCAGCATTTT.

The chain recombines TRBV6-1 with TRBJ1-1; D is perhaps TRBD1 (6 bases). The V end was cut by 8 bases, the J end by 11 bases, with 24 bases between. Germline CDR1 and CDR2: MNHNS and SASEGT. The length of the CDR3 is 14 residues. CDR3 sequence (DNA): TGTGCCAGCGAAGACTCGGGGGGGCGAATTATGGCTTTCTTT. This gives the protein CASEDSGGRIMAFF.

The chain is built from TRBV6-1 and TRBJ1-5; TRBD1 matches at 9 bases. The CDR3 sequence is 15 residues long. Trimming cost V 6 bases and J 6 bases; bases outside gene matches: 9. CDR1 and CDR2 (germline): MNHNS, SASEGT. The CDR3 bases are TGTGCCAGCAGCGGTCGACAGGGGGGTTTTCAGCCCCAGCATTTT. Its protein product is CASSGRQGGFQPQHF.

In nucleotides, the CDR3 is TGTGCCAGCAGTTACTCGGGAGGTACGCCTTATGGCTACACCTTC. It is translated as CASSYSGGTPYGYTF. This rearrangement joins TRBV6-5 to TRBJ1-2; D is undetermined. Trimming took 0 bases from V and 5 from J, leaving 13 bases between them. Germline V CDR1 and CDR2: MNHEY, SVGAGI. The CDR3 totals 15 residues.

The rearrangement uses TRBV19 and TRBJ1-5; no clear D gene. The CDR3 loop spans 13 amino acids. The V end was cut by 5 bases, the J end by 7 bases, with 12 bases between. Germline loops: CDR1 LNHDA, CDR2 SQIVND (reference sequence). This CDR3 is CASSAEGTQPQHF. CDR3 sequence (DNA): TGTGCCAGTAGTGCGGAGGGCACCCAGCCCCAGCATTTT.

The count of this clone is one. This chain links TRBV6-5 with TRBJ1-3; unclear D gene. V was pared by 8 bases and J by 0 bases, with 14 bases between. The germline CDR1 and CDR2 sequences are MNHEY and SVGAGI. There are 15 residues in the CDR3. The CDR3: CASGRESGSGNTIYF. The CDR3 DNA sequence: TGTGCCAGCGGACGGGAGTCGGGCTCTGGAAACACCATATATTTT.

In regard to this clone: The same CDR3 arises from other DNA sequences in this sample as well. CDR3 sequence: CASRAGGETQYF. Written as DNA, the CDR3 is TGTGCCAGCAGGGCGGGAGGAGAGACCCAGTACTTC. The V and J genes are TRBV2 and TRBJ2-5, with 8 bases aligning to TRBD2. The CDR3 loop spans 12 amino acids. Per germline, CDR1 SNHLY and CDR2 FYNNEI. V shed 6 bases and J 4 bases; nucleotides not matched to a gene: 1.

This chain joins TRBV11-2 and TRBJ2-1; D perhaps matches TRBD2 (5 bases). Per the germline V gene, CDR1 is SGHAT and CDR2 is FQNNGV. The V end lost 2 bases, the J end lost 2 bases, and 13 bases lay between the germline ends. This CDR3 region has 16 residues. CDR3 residues: CASSLFLAQTYNEQFF. For the CDR3, the DNA is TGTGCCAGCAGCTTATTCTTAGCGCAAACCTACAATGAGCAGTTCTTC.

This chain connects TRBV10-3 to TRBJ1-1, with D perhaps matching TRBD1 (5 bases). CDR1 and CDR2 from the germline V gene are ENHRY and SYGVKD. The CDR3 spans 15 residues. V lost 0 bases and J 1 base, leaving 9 bases between the germline ends. The CDR3 DNA follows: TGTGCCATCAGTGAGTCGGACACCCAGAACACTGAAGCTTTCTTT. Protein product: CAISESDTQNTEAFF.

The gene calls are TRBV7-2 and TRBJ2-1; D unclear. The CDR3 extends over 13 amino acids. Germline values: CDR1 SGHTA, CDR2 FQGNSA. V was cut by 5 bases and J by 4 bases, with 9 bases left in between. The CDR3 DNA reads as TGTGCCAGCAGCCAAGACTTTTACAATGAGCAGTTCTTC. Protein product: CASSQDFYNEQFF. The full variable domain, with the rest looked up from reference TRBV7-2 and TRBJ2-1, is GAGVSQSPSNKVTEKGKDVELRCDPISGHTALYWYRQSLGQGLEFLIYFQGNSAPDKSGLPSDRFSAERTGGSVSTLTIQRTQQEDSAVYLCASSQDFYNEQFFGPGTRLTVL.